This T cell receptor beta chain was observed in a study of OX40 agonist ivuxolimab in advanced cancers. Study as a whole: It was ivuxolimab, an agonistic anti-OX40 (CD134) antibody, that patients were treated with.

The CDR3 runs 14 residues. Trimming removed 11 bases at V and 1 base at J, with 18 bases between. The germline gives CDR1 ENHRY, CDR2 SYGVKD. TCRdb keeps only in-frame clones here, not all; method: immunoSEQ multiplex PCR. The top ten hold about 14% of the sample, which has roughly 60,000 clones, roughly nine tenths seen once. The sequence came from an adult with an advanced solid tumor such as melanoma, head and neck, liver or kidney cancer. The chain joins TRBV10-3 to TRBJ2-7; tentatively, D is TRBD1 (6 bases). The starting material was CD4+ or CD8+ T cells sorted from blood, obtained in a trial of the OX40 agonist ivuxolimab. The CDR3 loop is CALEQGIASYEQYF. As DNA, the CDR3 is TGTGCCCTCGAACAGGGCATCGCGTCCTACGAGCAGTACTTC.